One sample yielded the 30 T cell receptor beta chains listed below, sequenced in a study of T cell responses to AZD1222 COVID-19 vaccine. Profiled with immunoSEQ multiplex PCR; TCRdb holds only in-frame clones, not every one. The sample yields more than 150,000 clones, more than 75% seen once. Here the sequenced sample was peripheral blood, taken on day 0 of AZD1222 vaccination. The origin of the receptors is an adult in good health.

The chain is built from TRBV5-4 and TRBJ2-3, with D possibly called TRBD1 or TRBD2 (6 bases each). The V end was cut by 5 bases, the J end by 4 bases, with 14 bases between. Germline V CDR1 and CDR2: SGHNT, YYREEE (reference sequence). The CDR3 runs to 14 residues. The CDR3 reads CASSFWGAPDTQYF. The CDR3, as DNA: TGTGCCAGCAGTTTCTGGGGGGCCCCAGATACGCAGTATTTT.

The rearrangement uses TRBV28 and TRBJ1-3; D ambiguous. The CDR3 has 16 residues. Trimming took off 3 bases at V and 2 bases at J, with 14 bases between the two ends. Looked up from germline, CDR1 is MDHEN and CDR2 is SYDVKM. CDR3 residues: CASSFEPGIAGNTIYF. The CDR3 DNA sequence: TGTGCCAGCAGTTTTGAGCCAGGCATAGCTGGAAACACCATATATTTT. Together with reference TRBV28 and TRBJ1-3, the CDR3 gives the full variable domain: DVKVTQSSRYLVKRTGEKVFLECVQDMDHENMFWYRQDPGLGLRLIYFSYDVKMKEKGDIPEGYSVSREKKERFSLILESASTNQTSMYLCASSFEPGIAGNTIYFGEGSWLTVV.

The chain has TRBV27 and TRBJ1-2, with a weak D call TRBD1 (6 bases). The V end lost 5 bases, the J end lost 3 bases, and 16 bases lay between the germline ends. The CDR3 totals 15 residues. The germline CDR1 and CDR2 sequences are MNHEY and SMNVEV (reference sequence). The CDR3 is CASSPSLRGDYGYTF. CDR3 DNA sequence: TGTGCCAGCAGTCCATCCTTGAGGGGGGACTATGGCTACACCTTC.

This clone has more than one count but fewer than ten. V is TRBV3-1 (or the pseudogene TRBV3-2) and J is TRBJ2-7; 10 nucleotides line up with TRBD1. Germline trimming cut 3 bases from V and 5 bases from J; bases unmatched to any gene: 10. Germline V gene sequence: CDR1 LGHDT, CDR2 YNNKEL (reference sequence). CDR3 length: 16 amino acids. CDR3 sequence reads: CASSQIVPGTGDEQYF. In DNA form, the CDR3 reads TGTGCCAGCAGCCAGATAGTTCCTGGGACAGGGGACGAGCAGTACTTC.

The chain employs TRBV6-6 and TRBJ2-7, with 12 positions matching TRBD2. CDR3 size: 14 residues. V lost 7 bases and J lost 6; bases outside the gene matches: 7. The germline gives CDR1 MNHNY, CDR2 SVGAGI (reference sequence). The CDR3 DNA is TGTGCCAGCACCGGACTAGCGGGACTTGGCGAGCAGTACTTC. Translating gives CASTGLAGLGEQYF.

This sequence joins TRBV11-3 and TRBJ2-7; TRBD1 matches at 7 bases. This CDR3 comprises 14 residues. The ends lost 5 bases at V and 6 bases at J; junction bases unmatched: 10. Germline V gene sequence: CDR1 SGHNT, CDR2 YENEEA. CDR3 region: CASSPGEGGFEQYF. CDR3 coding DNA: TGTGCCAGCAGCCCCGGGGAAGGGGGCTTCGAGCAGTACTTC.

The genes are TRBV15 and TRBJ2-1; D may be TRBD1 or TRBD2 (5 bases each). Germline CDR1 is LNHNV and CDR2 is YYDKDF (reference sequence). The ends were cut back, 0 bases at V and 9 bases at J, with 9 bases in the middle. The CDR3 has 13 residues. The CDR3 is CATSREIGGEQFF. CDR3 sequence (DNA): TGTGCCACCAGCAGAGAAATTGGGGGTGAGCAGTTCTTC. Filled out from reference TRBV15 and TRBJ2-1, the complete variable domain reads DAMVIQNPRYQVTQFGKPVTLSCSQTLNHNVMYWYQQKSSQAPKLLFHYYDKDFNNEADTPDNFQSRRPNTSFCFLDIRSPGLGDTAMYLCATSREIGGEQFFGPGTRLTVL.

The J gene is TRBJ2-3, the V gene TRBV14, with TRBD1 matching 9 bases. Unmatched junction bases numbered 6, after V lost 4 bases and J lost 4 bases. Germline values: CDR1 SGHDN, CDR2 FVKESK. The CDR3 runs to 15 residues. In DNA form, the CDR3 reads TGTGCCAGCAGCCTGGGGACAGGGCGCCCAGATACGCAGTATTTT. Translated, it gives CASSLGTGRPDTQYF.

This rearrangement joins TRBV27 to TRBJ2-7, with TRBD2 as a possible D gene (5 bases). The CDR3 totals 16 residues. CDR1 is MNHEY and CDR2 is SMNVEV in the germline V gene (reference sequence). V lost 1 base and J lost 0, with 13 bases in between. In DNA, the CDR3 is TGTGCCAGCAGTTTATTGGGTCGAGGGCTCTCCTACGAGCAGTACTTC. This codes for CASSLLGRGLSYEQYF.

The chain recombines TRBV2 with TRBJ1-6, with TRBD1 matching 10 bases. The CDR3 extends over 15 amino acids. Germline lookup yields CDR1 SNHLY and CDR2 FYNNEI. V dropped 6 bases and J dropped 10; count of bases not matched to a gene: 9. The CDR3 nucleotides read TGTGCCAGCAGCCCTCCCGGGACAGGGGACTCACCCCTCCACTTT. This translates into CASSPPGTGDSPLHF.

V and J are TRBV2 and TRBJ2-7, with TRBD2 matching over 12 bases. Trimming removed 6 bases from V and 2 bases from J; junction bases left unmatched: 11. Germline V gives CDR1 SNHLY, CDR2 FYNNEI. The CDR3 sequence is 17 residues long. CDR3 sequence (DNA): TGTGCCAGCAGGAGACCCCTAGCGGGGGGGTTCGCCTACGAGCAGTACTTC. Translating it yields CASRRPLAGGFAYEQYF.

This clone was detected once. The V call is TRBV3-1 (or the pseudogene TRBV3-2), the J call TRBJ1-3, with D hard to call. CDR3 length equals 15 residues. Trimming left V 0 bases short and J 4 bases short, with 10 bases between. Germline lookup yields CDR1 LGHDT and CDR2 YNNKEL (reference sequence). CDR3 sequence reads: CASSQELRRGNTIYF. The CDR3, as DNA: TGTGCCAGCAGCCAAGAATTACGGAGGGGAAACACCATATATTTT.

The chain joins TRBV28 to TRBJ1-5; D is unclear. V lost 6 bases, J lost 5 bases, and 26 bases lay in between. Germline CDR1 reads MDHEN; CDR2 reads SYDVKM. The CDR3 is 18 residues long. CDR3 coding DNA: TGTGCCAGCAGCCCCCCGGGCCAGACGAGCTCTCGCGATCAGCCCCAGCATTTT. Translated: CASSPPGQTSSRDQPQHF.

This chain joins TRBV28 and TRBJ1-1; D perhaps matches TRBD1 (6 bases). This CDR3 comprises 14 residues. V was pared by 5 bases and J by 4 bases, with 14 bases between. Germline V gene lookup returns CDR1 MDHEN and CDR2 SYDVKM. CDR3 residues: CASSNPTGTTEAFF. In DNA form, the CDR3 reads TGTGCCAGCAGTAACCCGACAGGAACCACTGAAGCTTTCTTT.

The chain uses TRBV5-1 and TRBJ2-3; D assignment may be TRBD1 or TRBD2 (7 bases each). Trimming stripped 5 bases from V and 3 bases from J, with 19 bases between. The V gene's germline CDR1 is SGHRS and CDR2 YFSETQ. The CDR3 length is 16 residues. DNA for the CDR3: TGCGCCAGCAGAACCTGGGGAGGGGGCCGGACAGATACGCAGTATTTT. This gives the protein CASRTWGGGRTDTQYF.

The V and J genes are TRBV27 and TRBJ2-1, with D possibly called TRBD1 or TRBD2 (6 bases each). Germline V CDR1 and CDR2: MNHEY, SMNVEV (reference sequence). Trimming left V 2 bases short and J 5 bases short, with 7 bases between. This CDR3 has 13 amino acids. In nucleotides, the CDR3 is TGTGCCAGCAGTTTAAGGGGGGACAATGAGCAGTTCTTC. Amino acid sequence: CASSLRGDNEQFF.

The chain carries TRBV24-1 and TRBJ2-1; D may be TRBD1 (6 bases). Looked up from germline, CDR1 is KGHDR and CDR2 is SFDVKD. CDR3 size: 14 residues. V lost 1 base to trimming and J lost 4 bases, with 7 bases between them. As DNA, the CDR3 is TGTGCCACCAGTGATTTCGGACAGTACAATGAGCAGTTCTTC. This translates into CATSDFGQYNEQFF.

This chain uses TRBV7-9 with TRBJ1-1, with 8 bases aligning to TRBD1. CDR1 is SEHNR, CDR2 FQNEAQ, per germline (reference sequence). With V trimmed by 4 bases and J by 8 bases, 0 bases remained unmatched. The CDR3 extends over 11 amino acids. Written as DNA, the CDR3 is TGTGCCAGCAGCTGGACAGGGGAAGCTTTCTTT. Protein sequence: CASSWTGEAFF.

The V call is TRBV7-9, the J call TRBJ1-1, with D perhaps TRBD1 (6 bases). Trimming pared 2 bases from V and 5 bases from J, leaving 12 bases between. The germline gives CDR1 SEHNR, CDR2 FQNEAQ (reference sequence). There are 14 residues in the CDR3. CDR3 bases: TGTGCCAGCAGCTTATTGCTGGGGGCTACTGAAGCTTTCTTT. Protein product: CASSLLLGATEAFF.

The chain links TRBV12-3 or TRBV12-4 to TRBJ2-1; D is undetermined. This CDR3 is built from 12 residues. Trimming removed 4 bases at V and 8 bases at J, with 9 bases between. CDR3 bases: TGTGCCAGCAGTTCCGCTAGTTATGAGCAGTTCTTC. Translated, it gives CASSSASYEQFF.

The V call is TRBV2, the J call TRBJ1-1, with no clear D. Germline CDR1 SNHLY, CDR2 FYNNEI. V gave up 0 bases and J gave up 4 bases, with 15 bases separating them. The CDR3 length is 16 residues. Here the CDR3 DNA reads TGTGCCAGCAGTGAAGCGCCCCCCACAGTCAGCACTGAAGCTTTCTTT. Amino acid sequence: CASSEAPPTVSTEAFF. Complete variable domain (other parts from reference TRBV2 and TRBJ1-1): EPEVTQTPSHQVTQMGQEVILRCVPISNHLYFYWYRQILGQKVEFLVSFYNNEISEKSEIFDDQFSVERPDGSNFTLKIRSTKLEDSAMYFCASSEAPPTVSTEAFFGQGTRLTVV.

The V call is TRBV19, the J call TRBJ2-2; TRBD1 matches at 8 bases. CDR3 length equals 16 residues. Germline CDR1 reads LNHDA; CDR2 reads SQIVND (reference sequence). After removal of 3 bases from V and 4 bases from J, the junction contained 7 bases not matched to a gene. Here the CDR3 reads CASSILQGVLTGELFF. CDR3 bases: TGTGCCAGTAGTATTCTACAGGGGGTACTCACCGGGGAGCTGTTTTTT.

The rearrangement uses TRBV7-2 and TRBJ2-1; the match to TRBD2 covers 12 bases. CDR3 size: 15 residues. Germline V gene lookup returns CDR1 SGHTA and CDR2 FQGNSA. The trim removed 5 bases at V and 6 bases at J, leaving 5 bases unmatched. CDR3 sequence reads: CASSQTSGSINEQFF. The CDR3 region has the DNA TGTGCCAGCAGCCAGACTAGCGGGAGTATCAATGAGCAGTTCTTC.

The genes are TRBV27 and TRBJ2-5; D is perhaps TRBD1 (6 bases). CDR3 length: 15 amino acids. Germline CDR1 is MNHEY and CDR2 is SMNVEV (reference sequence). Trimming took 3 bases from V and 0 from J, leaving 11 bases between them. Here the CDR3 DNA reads TGTGCCAGCAGTTTGGGGACACCGTACCAAGAGACCCAGTACTTC. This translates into CASSLGTPYQETQYF.

The CDR3 region is CASSEGGNTIYF. The CDR3 nucleotides read TGTGCCAGCAGTGAGGGCGGAAACACCATATATTTT. V gene TRBV6-1 combines with J gene TRBJ1-3; D unclear. V was cut by 3 bases and J by 4 bases, with 4 bases left in between. CDR1 MNHNS and CDR2 SASEGT come from the germline V gene. The CDR3 is 12 amino acids.

The CDR3 loop reads CASSLADRYEQYF. Written as DNA, the CDR3 is TGTGCCAGCAGCTTAGCGGATCGTTACGAGCAGTACTTC. This chain connects TRBV7-9 to TRBJ2-7, with unresolved D. The V end lost 0 bases, the J end lost 4 bases, and 7 bases lay between the germline ends. CDR1 and CDR2 from the germline V gene are SEHNR and FQNEAQ (reference sequence). This CDR3 comprises 13 residues.

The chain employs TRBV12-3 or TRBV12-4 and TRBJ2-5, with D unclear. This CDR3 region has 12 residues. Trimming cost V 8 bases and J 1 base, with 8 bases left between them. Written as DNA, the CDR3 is TGTGCCAGCTCTCTCACCCAAGAGACCCAGTACTTC. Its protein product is CASSLTQETQYF.

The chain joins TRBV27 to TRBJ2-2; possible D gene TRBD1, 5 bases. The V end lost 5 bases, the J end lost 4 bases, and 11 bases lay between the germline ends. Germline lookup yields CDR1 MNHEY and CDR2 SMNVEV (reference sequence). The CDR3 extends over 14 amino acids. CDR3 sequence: CASSIQQGTGELFF. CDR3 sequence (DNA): TGTGCCAGCAGTATACAGCAGGGCACCGGGGAGCTGTTTTTT.

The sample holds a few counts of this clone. For the CDR3, the DNA is TGTGCCAGCAGTTTATCACAGGGATGGACCGGCTACACCTTC. This sequence encodes CASSLSQGWTGYTF. The chain combines TRBV27 with TRBJ1-2, with D possibly matching TRBD1 (6 bases). Trimming pared 0 bases from V and 8 bases from J, leaving 13 bases between. This CDR3 is built from 14 residues. Germline CDR1 MNHEY, CDR2 SMNVEV (reference sequence).

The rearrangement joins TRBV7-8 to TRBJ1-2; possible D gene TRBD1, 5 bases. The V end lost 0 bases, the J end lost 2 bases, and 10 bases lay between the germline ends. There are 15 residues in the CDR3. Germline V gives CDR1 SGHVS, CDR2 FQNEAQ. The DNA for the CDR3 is TGTGCCAGCAGCTTAGCCCAGGGAAAGAACTATGGCTACACCTTC. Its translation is CASSLAQGKNYGYTF.